The 15 T cell receptor beta chains listed next were all sequenced from one sample in a study of blood T cell repertoires in COVID-19. Measured with immunoSEQ multiplex PCR; TCRdb has only the in-frame clones, and not every one. This sample has hundreds of thousands of clones, with around 87% found just once. Source material: peripheral blood. The source is a woman aged 30 to 39 who had recovered from COVID-19.

With respect to this clone: Additional DNA sequences in this sample encode the identical CDR3. This chain joins TRBV27 and TRBJ2-3; no firm D call. V shed 3 bases and J shed 2 bases, with 9 bases lying between them. The length of the CDR3 is 14 residues. The germline gives CDR1 MNHEY, CDR2 SMNVEV (reference sequence). Here the CDR3 DNA reads TGTGCCAGCAGTTTGTCTTCCCCCACAGATACGCAGTATTTT. This sequence encodes CASSLSSPTDTQYF.

The rearrangement links TRBV28 to TRBJ2-7; TRBD2 is a possible D gene (5 bases). The CDR3 spans 13 residues. Germline values: CDR1 MDHEN, CDR2 SYDVKM. Between the trimmed V and J ends, which lost 2 bases and 2 bases, there was a span of 7 bases. The CDR3 protein is CASSLRGTYEQYF. Here the CDR3 DNA reads TGTGCCAGCAGTTTACGAGGGACCTACGAGCAGTACTTC. The full variable domain, completed using reference TRBV28 and TRBJ2-7, is DVKVTQSSRYLVKRTGEKVFLECVQDMDHENMFWYRQDPGLGLRLIYFSYDVKMKEKGDIPEGYSVSREKKERFSLILESASTNQTSMYLCASSLRGTYEQYFGPGTRLTVT.

J is TRBJ1-2 and V is TRBV10-1, with TRBD1 matching over 10 bases. This CDR3 has 16 residues. Germline trimming cut 8 bases from V and 9 bases from J; bases unmatched to any gene: 18. The germline V gene has CDR1 WNHNN and CDR2 SYGVQD (reference sequence). CDR3 sequence: CASSRGGTGEFYRYTF. Written as DNA, the CDR3 is TGCGCCAGCTCAAGAGGGGGGACAGGGGAATTTTACCGCTACACCTTC.

The chain links TRBV9 to TRBJ1-1; weak D call: TRBD1 (5 bases). This CDR3 is 14 amino acids long. The germline CDR1 and CDR2 sequences are SGDLS and YYNGEE. V gave up 3 bases and J gave up 2 bases, with 11 bases separating them. The DNA for the CDR3 is TGTGCCAGCAGCGAACAGGATCGAAACACTGAAGCTTTCTTT. Translated, it gives CASSEQDRNTEAFF.

V is TRBV29-1 and J is TRBJ2-3, with D perhaps matching TRBD1 (6 bases). There are 15 residues in the CDR3. Germline-derived CDR1 and CDR2 are SQVTM and ANQGSEA. V lost 1 base and J 0 bases, leaving 11 bases between the germline ends. CDR3 DNA sequence: TGCAGCGTTGAAGGTGGACAGCCTAGCACAGATACGCAGTATTTT. Translated, it gives CSVEGGQPSTDTQYF.

Remarks on this clone: This sample also contains other DNA sequences that code for the same CDR3. This chain joins TRBV7-2 and TRBJ1-2; the match to TRBD1 covers 7 bases. The junction had 1 base not matched to a gene; V was cut back by 1 base and J by 2 bases. This CDR3 is 14 amino acids long. Germline-derived CDR1 and CDR2 are SGHTA and FQGNSA. CDR3: CASSLGQGNYGYTF. CDR3 bases: TGTGCCAGCAGCTTAGGACAGGGAAACTATGGCTACACCTTC.

Here the CDR3 DNA reads TGTGCCAGCAGCCCCTGGAGCGGGGGGCGGGGGGAGACCCAGTACTTC. Its protein product is CASSPWSGGRGETQYF. The chain has TRBV5-8 and TRBJ2-5, with 9 bases matching TRBD2. Looked up from germline, CDR1 is SGHTS and CDR2 is YDEGEE. The CDR3 sequence is 16 residues long. Trimming took 4 bases from V and 5 from J; bases not matched to a gene: 12.

The rearrangement uses TRBV14 and TRBJ1-1; 7 positions agree with TRBD1. Germline V gives CDR1 SGHDN, CDR2 FVKESK. The V and J ends lost 3 bases and 5 bases, in that order; junction bases with no gene match: 12. This CDR3 is 16 amino acids long. This CDR3 is CASSQFKTGVETEAFF. The CDR3 DNA reads TGTGCCAGCAGCCAGTTTAAAACAGGGGTGGAAACTGAAGCTTTCTTT.

The chain uses TRBV3-1 (or the pseudogene TRBV3-2) and TRBJ2-7; possibly TRBD1 for D (5 bases). The CDR3 has 15 residues. CDR1 is LGHDT, CDR2 YNNKEL, per germline (reference sequence). Trimming took off 0 bases at V and 7 bases at J, with 16 bases between the two ends. For the CDR3, the DNA is TGTGCCAGCAGCCAAGATTCCCTCGGTCAGGGAGAGCAGTACTTC. Its translation: CASSQDSLGQGEQYF.

The CDR3 sequence is CASSFGTGFSGNTIYF. The CDR3 coding sequence is TGCGCCAGCAGCTTTGGGACAGGCTTCTCTGGAAACACCATATATTTT. The J gene is TRBJ1-3, the V gene TRBV5-1; 8 bases agree with TRBD1. The length of the CDR3 is 16 residues. Germline values: CDR1 SGHRS, CDR2 YFSETQ. Unmatched junction bases numbered 4, after V lost 2 bases and J lost 0 bases.

The J gene is TRBJ1-3, the V gene TRBV18; TRBD1 aligns across 11 bases. The CDR3 is made up of 15 amino acids. Looked up from germline, CDR1 is KGHSH and CDR2 is LQKENI. V shed 4 bases and J 3 bases; nucleotides not matched to a gene: 2. CDR3 bases: TGTGCCAGCTCACTGGACAGGGGGCTTGGAAACACCATATATTTT. Its protein is CASSLDRGLGNTIYF.

On this clone: Distinct nucleotide sequences in the sample also encode this CDR3. This rearrangement joins TRBV12-3 or TRBV12-4 to TRBJ1-1; possible D gene TRBD1, 5 bases. This CDR3 comprises 13 residues. V was trimmed by 4 bases and J by 5 bases, leaving 11 bases between them. The CDR3 region has the DNA TGTGCCAGCAGTTCGGGGGGAGGAACTGAAGCTTTCTTT. This translates into CASSSGGGTEAFF.

The chain carries TRBV7-2 and TRBJ2-3, with a possible D match to TRBD1 (5 bases). The CDR3 consists of 16 residues. Trimming pared 1 base from V and 2 bases from J, leaving 13 bases between. Germline V CDR1 and CDR2: SGHTA, FQGNSA. The CDR3 reads CASSLEAGPSTDTQYF. CDR3 coding DNA: TGTGCCAGCAGCTTAGAGGCAGGGCCCTCCACAGATACGCAGTATTTT.

The J gene is TRBJ1-1, the V gene TRBV9; possible D gene TRBD1, 6 bases. V lost 6 bases and J 0 bases, leaving 12 bases between the germline ends. The CDR3 is 14 amino acids. The germline CDR1 and CDR2 sequences are SGDLS and YYNGEE. CDR3 protein: CASTAGTLNTEAFF. The CDR3 DNA sequence: TGTGCCAGCACAGCCGGGACATTGAACACTGAAGCTTTCTTT.

The rearrangement joins TRBV18 to TRBJ1-1, with D maybe TRBD1 (5 bases). The CDR3 covers 15 residues. Germline V gene lookup returns CDR1 KGHSH and CDR2 LQKENI. The V end lost 0 bases, the J end lost 7 bases, and 15 bases lay between the germline ends. DNA of the CDR3: TGTGCCAGCTCACCACCGAAATTCGACAGAATTGAAGCTTTCTTT. Its translation: CASSPPKFDRIEAFF.